The T cell receptor beta chain under discussion was sequenced for a study of control samples from healthy donors and cancer patients. TCRdb's copy holds only in-frame clones and misses some; the assay was immunoSEQ multiplex PCR. The table has roughly 130,000 clones, around 90% seen once. Germline V gene sequence: CDR1 SGHRS, CDR2 YFSETQ. V was pared by 7 bases and J by 7 bases, with 15 bases between. There are 14 residues in the CDR3. This TCR came from a man aged 18-30 years in good health. Sequenced sample: blood. The chain combines TRBV5-1 with TRBJ1-6, with a weak D call TRBD1 (5 bases). CDR3 sequence (DNA): TGCGCCAGCCGGCTCCCAGGGAACAATTCACCCCTCCACTTT. This gives the protein CASRLPGNNSPLHF. Based on the CDR3 plus reference TRBV5-1 and TRBJ1-6, the full variable domain is KAGVTQTPRYLIKTRGQQVTLSCSPISGHRSVSWYQQTPGQGLQFLFEYFSETQRNKGNFPGRFSGRQFSNSRSEMNVSTLELGDSALYLCASRLPGNNSPLHFGNGTRLTVT.